This T cell receptor (beta chain) is from a study of Ad26.COV2.S vaccination and SARS-CoV-2 variants (dated by TCRdb to the early 2020s). With regard to the full study: Donors in the vaccine arm were drawn from COV1001, a phase I-IIa trial of Ad26.COV2.S in healthy adults that was multicentre, randomized, double-blind and placebo-controlled. Dosing of Ad26.COV2.S was intramuscular, at either 5x10^10 or 1x10^11 viral particles, delivered as one shot or as two shots spaced 56 days apart. The specificity and breadth of SARS-CoV-2-reactive T cell receptors after Ad26.COV2.S vaccination were assessed by TCRbeta repertoire sequencing. A total of approximately 32 samples were included in the TCR-sequenced set, comprising about 20 Ad26.COV2.S vaccine recipients, 5 placebo recipients and 8 SARS-CoV-2 convalescent individuals. Participants in the trial were split at random into five groups of five each, receiving low-dose or high-dose Ad26.COV2.S once or twice, or else placebo on both occasions. Investigators remained blinded to trial group allocation during experiments and outcome assessment.

The treatment or condition label, read with the paper, signifies: some 20 received Ad26.COV2.S at low or high dose, single or two shots; 5 received placebo; per-sample allocation not given. Repertoires of vaccine and placebo recipients were sequenced from samples collected on day 63 after the first injection. Between 29 July and 7 August 2020, Cohort 1b enrolled 20 to 30 adults aged 18-55 years at one site in Boston, USA. Ad26.COV2.S was a replication-incompetent adenovirus type 26 vector that expressed a prefusion-stabilized SARS-CoV-2 spike protein derived from the original Wuhan strain. The immunoSEQ Assay was used to sequence TCRbeta CDR3 regions. After extraction, genomic DNA underwent amplification by bias-controlled multiplex PCR, followed by high-throughput sequencing. The paper's processing steps were these. To quantify the absolute abundance of every unique TCRbeta CDR3 region, sequences were collapsed and filtered. T cell fraction was estimated by normalizing TCRbeta template counts to usable DNA, which was measured by amplifying reference genes present in all nucleated cells. Repertoire TCRs were annotated as SARS-CoV-2-specific by exact matching of V gene, CDR3 amino acid sequence and J gene to a known reactive TCR set. The reference SARS-CoV-2 TCR set came from MIRA and was filtered for enrichment in COVID-19-positive ImmuneCODE repertoires, removing public or cross-reactive TCRs. Using the MIRA antigens, annotated TCRs were further analysed by specific ORF or by position within an ORF. Depth was the summed frequency of annotated unique rearrangements, while breadth was defined as annotated unique rearrangements over total unique productive rearrangements. Two-sided Wilcoxon rank-sum tests were used to compare TCR breadth between groups. This immuneACCESS table, as held by TCRdb, lists in-frame sequences with V and J called but not all clones. Of the missing ones, under half trace to an unresolved V gene in checked studies; the others have no known cause. V and J calls and clone size are copied from that table; D and trimming were computed from the DNA. The sample table holds around 420,000 clones, of which around nine tenths were seen once. In total, the top ten clones hold less than 4% of the sample.

What the work shows at the level of the full study, not this receptor alone: The study was not powered for comparison of responses between vaccine doses or regimens. Substantial breadth of spike-specific CD8+ and CD4+ T cell responses was reported after vaccination. Higher spike-specific TCR breadth was observed in Ad26.COV2.S recipients than in placebo recipients (P = 0.0014). Non-spike TCR breadth was comparable between vaccine and placebo recipients, consistent with the vaccine containing only spike. The authors noted that total T cell responses may have been underestimated by the TCR breadth and depth analyses.

A word on this clone: Which antigen it targets is not known. Base qualities are not at hand, and no much larger clone is one base apart.

The CDR3, from cysteine to phenylalanine, totals 15 residues. Only the CDR3 DNA stays, 45 bases, in frame from base 1. The germline V gene gives CDR1 as SGHTA and CDR2 as FQGNSA. V was cut back by 7 bases and J by 4 bases, leaving a gap of 16 bases between them. Material: peripheral blood, obtained in a trial of Ad26.COV2.S vaccine versus placebo. The clonotype originates from a person between 18 and 65 years old who received the Ad26.COV2.S COVID-19 vaccine or a placebo. The rearranged segments are TRBV7-2 and TRBJ2-2; TRBD1 could be the D gene, as 8 bases match. The CDR3 loop reads CASTPDREGTGELFF. The sequenced DNA is TGTGCCAGCACCCCGGACAGGGAGGGCACCGGGGAGCTGTTTTTT. This CDR3, with the reference TRBV7-2 and TRBJ2-2 proteins standing in past its ends, gives the full variable domain GAGVSQSPSNKVTEKGKDVELRCDPISGHTALYWYRQSLGQGLEFLIYFQGNSAPDKSGLPSDRFSAERTGGSVSTLTIQRTQQEDSAVYLCASTPDREGTGELFFGEGSRLTVL.